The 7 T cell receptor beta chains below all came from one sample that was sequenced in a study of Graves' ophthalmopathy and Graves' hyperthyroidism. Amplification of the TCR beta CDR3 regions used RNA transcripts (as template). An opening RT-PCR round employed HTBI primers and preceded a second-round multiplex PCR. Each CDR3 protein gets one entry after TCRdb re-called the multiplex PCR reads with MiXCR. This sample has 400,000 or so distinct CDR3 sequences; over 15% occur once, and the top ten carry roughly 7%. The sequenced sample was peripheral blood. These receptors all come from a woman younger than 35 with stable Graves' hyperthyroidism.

The CDR3 bases are TGCGCCAGCAGCCAGTCGGCAGGGGGGATTGAAGCTTTCTTT. This encodes CASSQSAGGIEAFF. The chain couples TRBV4-1 to TRBJ1-1, with TRBD1 matching over 7 bases. Losses at the gene ends were 3 bases for V and 7 bases for J; bases not matched to a gene: 8. The V gene's germline CDR1 is MGHRA and CDR2 YSYEKL. This CDR3 is 14 amino acids long.

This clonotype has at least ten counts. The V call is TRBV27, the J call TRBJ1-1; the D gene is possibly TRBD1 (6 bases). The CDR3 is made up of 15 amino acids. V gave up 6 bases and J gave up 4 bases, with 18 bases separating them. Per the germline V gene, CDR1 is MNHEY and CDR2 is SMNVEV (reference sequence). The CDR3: CASRTQGPPATEAFF. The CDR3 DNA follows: TGTGCCAGCAGGACGCAGGGGCCCCCAGCCACTGAAGCTTTCTTT.

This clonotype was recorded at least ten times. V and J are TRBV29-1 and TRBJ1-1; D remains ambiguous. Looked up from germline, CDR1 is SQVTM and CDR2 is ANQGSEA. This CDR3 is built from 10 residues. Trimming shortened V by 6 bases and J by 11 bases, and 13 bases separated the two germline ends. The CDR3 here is CSVLGQRAFF. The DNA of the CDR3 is TGCAGCGTCTTAGGGCAGAGGGCTTTCTTT.

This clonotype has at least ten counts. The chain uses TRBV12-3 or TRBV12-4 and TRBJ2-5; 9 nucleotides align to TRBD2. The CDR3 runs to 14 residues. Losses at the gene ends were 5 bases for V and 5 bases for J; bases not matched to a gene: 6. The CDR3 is CASSVGAGGETQYF. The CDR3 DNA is TGTGCCAGCAGTGTAGGAGCGGGGGGTGAGACCCAGTACTTC.

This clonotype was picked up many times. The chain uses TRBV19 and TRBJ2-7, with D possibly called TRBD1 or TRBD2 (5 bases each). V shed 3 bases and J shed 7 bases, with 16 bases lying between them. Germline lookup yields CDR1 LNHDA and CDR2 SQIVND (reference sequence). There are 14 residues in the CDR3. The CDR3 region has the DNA TGTGCCAGTAGTATCAGTGGAACGGGACCTGAGCAGTACTTC. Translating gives CASSISGTGPEQYF.

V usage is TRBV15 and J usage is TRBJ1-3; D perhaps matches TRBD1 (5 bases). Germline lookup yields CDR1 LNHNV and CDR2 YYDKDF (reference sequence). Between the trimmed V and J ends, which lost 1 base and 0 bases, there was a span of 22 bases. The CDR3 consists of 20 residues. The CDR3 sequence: CATSRVFFREAKSSGNTIYF. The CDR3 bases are TGTGCCACCAGCAGAGTGTTCTTCAGGGAAGCTAAGAGCTCTGGAAACACCATATATTTT.

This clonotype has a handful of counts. The CDR3 nucleotides read TGTGCCAGCAGACCGACAGCTGGAAACACCATATATTTT. As protein: CASRPTAGNTIYF. The chain uses TRBV12-3 or TRBV12-4 and TRBJ1-3, with D perhaps matching TRBD1 (5 bases). This CDR3 has 13 residues. The V and J ends lost 6 bases and 2 bases respectively, with 8 bases between them.